The source of this T cell receptor beta chain is a study of T cell responses to AZD1222 COVID-19 vaccine. Study at large: Second-dose intervals of approximately 4 or approximately 12 weeks were pooled. Study findings and constraints: Only six or seven AZD1222 recipients were seropositive at baseline. Repertoire samples came only from after the peak T cell response. When two AZD1222 doses had been given, Spike-specific TCR breadth and depth rose.

Produced via immunoSEQ multiplex PCR; TCRdb's table is partial and in-frame only. Counted here are 25,000 to 35,000 clones, under 90% occurring once; the ten biggest clones make up around 1.2%. For this clone: The antigen remains unidentified.

This material consisted of peripheral blood, taken on day 0 of AZD1222 vaccination. The sequence derives from an adult in good health.

CDR3 region: CASSLPGRGLGYTF. CDR3 nucleotide sequence: TGTGCCAGCAGTTTACCAGGCAGGGGGCTTGGCTACACCTTC. The chain couples TRBV28 to TRBJ1-2; 8 positions agree with TRBD1. Germline-derived CDR1 and CDR2 are MDHEN and SYDVKM. Trimming removed 2 bases from V and 7 bases from J; junction bases left unmatched: 6. The CDR3 length is 14 residues.